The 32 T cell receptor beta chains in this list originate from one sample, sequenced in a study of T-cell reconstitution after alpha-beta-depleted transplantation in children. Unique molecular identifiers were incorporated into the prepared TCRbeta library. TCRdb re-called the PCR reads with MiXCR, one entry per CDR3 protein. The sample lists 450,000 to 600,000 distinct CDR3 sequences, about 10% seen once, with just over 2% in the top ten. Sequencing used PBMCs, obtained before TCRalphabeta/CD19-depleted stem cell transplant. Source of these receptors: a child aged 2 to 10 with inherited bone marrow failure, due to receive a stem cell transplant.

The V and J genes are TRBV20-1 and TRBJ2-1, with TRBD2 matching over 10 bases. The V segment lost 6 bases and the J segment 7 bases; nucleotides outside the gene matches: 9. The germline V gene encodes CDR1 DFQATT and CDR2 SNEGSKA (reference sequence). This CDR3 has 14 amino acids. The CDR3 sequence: CSAISGRALNEQFF. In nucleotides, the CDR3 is TGCAGTGCAATAAGCGGGAGGGCCCTTAATGAGCAGTTCTTC.

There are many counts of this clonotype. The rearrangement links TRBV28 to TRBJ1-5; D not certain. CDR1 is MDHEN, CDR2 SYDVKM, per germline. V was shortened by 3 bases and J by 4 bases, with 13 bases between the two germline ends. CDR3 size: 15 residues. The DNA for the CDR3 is TGTGCCAGCAGTTTTCAAGAAGGGATGAATCAGCCCCAGCATTTT. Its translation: CASSFQEGMNQPQHF.

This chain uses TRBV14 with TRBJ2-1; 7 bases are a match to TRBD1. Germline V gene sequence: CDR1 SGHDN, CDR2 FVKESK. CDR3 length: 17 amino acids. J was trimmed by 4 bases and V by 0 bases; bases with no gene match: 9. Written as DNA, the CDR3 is TGTGCCAGCAGCCAAGAAAAGGACGGGACAGCTTACAATGAGCAGTTCTTC. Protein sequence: CASSQEKDGTAYNEQFF.

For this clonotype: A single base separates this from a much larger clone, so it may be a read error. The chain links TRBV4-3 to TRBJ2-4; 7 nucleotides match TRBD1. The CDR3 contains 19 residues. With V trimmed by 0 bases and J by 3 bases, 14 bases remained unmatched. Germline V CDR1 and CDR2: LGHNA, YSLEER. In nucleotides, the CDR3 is TGCGCCAGCAGCCAAGATACCGGTCGTACCGGGACAGTCAAAAACATTCAGTACTTC. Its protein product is CASSQDTGRTGTVKNIQYF.

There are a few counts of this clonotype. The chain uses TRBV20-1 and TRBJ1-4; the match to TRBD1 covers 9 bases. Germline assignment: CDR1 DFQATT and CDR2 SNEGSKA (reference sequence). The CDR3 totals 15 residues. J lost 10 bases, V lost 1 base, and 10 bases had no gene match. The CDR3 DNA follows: TGCAGTGCTAGAGCCAACGGGGACAGGGTGGGAAAACTGTTTTTT. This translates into CSARANGDRVGKLFF.

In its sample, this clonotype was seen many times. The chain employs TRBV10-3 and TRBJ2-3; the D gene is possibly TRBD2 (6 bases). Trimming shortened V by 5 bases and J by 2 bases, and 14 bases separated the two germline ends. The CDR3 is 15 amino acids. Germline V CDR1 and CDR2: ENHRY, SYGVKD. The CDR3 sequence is CAISSPGLNTDTQYF. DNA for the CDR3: TGTGCCATCAGTAGCCCCGGACTAAACACAGATACGCAGTATTTT.

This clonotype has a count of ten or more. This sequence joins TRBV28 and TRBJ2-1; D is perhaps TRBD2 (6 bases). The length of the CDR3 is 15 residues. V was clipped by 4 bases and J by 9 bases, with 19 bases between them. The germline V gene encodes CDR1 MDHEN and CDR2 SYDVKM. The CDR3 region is CASSSSGDLFGEQFF. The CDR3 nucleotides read TGTGCCAGCAGTTCATCTGGGGACTTGTTTGGTGAGCAGTTCTTC.

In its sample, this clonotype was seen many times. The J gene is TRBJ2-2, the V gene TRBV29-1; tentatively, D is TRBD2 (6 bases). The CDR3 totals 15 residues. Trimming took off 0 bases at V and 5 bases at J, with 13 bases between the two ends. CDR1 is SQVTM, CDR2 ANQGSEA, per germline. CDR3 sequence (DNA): TGCAGCGTTGAAGATCTTGGGAGCGGGACCGGGGAGCTGTTTTTT. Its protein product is CSVEDLGSGTGELFF.

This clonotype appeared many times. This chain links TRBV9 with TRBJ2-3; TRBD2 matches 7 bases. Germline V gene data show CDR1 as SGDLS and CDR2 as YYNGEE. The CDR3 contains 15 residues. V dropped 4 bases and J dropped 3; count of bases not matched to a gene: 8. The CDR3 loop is CASSFSGRPTDTQYF. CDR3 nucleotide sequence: TGTGCCAGCAGCTTCTCCGGGAGGCCGACAGATACGCAGTATTTT.

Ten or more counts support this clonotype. This CDR3 reads CSVTGALGTDTQYF. CDR3 coding DNA: TGCAGCGTGACAGGGGCCCTAGGCACAGATACGCAGTATTTT. The gene calls are TRBV29-1 and TRBJ2-3; 8 nucleotides agree with TRBD1. The CDR3 consists of 14 residues. V lost 6 bases, J lost 1 base, and 6 bases stayed unmatched. From germline, CDR1 is SQVTM and CDR2 ANQGSEA.

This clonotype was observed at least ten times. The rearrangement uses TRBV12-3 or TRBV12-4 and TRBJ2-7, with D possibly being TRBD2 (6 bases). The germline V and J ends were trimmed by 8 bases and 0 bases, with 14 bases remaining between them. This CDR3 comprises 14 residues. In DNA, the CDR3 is TGTGCCAGCGGTCTAGCGATGAGCTCCTACGAGCAGTACTTC. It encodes CASGLAMSSYEQYF.

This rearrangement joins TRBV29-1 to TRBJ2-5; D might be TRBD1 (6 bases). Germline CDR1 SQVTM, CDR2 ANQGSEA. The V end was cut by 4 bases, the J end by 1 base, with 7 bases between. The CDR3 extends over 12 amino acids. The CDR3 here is CSVAGVQETQYF. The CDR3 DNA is TGCAGCGTTGCAGGGGTCCAAGAGACCCAGTACTTC.

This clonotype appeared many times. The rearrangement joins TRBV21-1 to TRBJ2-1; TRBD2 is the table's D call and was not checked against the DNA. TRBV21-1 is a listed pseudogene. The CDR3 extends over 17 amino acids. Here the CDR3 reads CASSALRLAGGVNEQFF. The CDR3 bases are TGTGCCAGCAGCGCTTTACGACTAGCGGGAGGGGTCAATGAGCAGTTCTTC.

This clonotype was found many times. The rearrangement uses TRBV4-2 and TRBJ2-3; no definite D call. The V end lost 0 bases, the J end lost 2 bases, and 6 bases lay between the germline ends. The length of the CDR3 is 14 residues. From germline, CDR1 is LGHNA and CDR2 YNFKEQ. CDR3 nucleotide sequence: TGTGCCAGCAGCCAAGATCTCCACACAGATACGCAGTATTTT. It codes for CASSQDLHTDTQYF.

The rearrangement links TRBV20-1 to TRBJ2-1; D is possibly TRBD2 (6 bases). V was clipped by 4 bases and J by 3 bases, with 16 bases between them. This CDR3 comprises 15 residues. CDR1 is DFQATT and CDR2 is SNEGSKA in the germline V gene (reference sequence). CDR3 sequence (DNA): TGCAGTGCTACCTTAGCGGAGTACCTCTACAATGAGCAGTTCTTC. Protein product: CSATLAEYLYNEQFF.

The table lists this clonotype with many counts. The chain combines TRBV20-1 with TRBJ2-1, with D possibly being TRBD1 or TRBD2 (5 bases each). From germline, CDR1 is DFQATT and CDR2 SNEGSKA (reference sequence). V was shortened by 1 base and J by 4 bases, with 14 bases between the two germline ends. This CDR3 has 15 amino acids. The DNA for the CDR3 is TGCAGTGCTAGAGTGGGGGTAGCTGGATACAATGAGCAGTTCTTC. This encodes CSARVGVAGYNEQFF.

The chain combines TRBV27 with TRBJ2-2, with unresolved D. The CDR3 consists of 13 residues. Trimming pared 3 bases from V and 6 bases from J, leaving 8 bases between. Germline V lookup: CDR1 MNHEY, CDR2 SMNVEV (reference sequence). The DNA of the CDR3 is TGTGCCAGCAGTTTCGCCCTCTCCGGGGAGCTGTTTTTT. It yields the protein CASSFALSGELFF.

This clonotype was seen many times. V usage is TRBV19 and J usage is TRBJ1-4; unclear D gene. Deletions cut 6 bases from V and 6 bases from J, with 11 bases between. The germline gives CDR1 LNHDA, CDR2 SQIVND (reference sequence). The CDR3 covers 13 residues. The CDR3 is CASRMPGDEKLFF. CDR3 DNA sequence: TGTGCCAGTAGGATGCCGGGTGATGAAAAACTGTTTTTT. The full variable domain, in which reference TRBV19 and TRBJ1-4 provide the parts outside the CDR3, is DGGITQSPKYLFRKEGQNVTLSCEQNLNHDAMYWYRQDPGQGLRLIYYSQIVNDFQKGDIAEGYSVSREKKESFPLTVTSAQKNPTAFYLCASRMPGDEKLFFGSGTQLSVL.

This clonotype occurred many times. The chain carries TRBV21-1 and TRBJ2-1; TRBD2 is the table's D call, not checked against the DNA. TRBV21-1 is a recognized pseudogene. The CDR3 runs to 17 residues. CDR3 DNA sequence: TGTGCCAGCAGCAAAGATAATAGCGTTGTCTCCTACAATGAGCAGTTCTTC. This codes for CASSKDNSVVSYNEQFF.

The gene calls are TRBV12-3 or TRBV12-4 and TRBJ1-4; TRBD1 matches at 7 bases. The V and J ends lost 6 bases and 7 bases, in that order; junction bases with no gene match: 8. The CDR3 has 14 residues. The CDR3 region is CASRRTGGSEKLFF. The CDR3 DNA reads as TGTGCCAGCAGACGGACAGGAGGAAGTGAAAAACTGTTTTTT.

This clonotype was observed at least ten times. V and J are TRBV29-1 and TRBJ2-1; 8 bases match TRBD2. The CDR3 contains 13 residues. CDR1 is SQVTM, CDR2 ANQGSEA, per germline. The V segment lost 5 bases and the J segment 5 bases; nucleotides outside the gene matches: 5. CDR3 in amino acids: CSVSGRKDNEQFF. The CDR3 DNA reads TGCAGCGTTAGCGGGAGAAAGGACAATGAGCAGTTCTTC.

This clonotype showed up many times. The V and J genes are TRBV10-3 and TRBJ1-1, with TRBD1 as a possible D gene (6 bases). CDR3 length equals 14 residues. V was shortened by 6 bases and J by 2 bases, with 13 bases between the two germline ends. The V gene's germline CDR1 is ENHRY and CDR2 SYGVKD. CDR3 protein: CAIRRGGPNTEAFF. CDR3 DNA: TGTGCCATCAGGAGGGGGGGGCCTAACACTGAAGCTTTCTTT.

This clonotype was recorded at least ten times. Written as DNA, the CDR3 is TGCAGTGCTTATCCGACTAGCGGCCACGCCTACGAGCAGTACTTC. Translating it yields CSAYPTSGHAYEQYF. V gene TRBV20-1 combines with J gene TRBJ2-7; 9 nucleotides align to TRBD2. Germline V lookup: CDR1 DFQATT, CDR2 SNEGSKA (reference sequence). There are 15 residues in the CDR3. V shed 5 bases and J 2 bases; nucleotides not matched to a gene: 10.

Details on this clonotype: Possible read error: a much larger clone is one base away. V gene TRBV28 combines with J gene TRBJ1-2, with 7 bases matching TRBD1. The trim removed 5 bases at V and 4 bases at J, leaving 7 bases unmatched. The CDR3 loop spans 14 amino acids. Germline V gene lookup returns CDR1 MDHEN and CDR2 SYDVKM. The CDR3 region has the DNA TGTGCCAGCAGTCCGACAGGGAGGATCTATGGCTACACCTTC. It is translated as CASSPTGRIYGYTF.

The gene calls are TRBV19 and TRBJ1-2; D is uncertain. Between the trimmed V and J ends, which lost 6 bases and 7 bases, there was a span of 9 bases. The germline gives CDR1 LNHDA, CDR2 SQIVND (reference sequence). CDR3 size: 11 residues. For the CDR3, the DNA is TGTGCCAGTAGCAATCAGGTTGGCTACACCTTC. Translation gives CASSNQVGYTF.

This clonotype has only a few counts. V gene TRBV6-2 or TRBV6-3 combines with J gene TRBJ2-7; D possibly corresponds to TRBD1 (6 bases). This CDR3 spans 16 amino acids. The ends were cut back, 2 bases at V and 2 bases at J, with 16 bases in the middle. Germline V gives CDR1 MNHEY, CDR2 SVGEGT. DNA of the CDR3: TGTGCCAGCAGTTACCGGGACACCTTCATGACCTACGAGCAGTACTTC. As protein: CASSYRDTFMTYEQYF.

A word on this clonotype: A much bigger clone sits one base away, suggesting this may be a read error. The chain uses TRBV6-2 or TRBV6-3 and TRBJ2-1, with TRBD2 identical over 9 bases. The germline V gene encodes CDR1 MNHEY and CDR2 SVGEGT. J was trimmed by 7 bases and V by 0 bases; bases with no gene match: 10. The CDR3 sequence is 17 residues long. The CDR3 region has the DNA TGTGCCAGCAGTTACTCTCCGGGACTAGCATCCCGTAATGAGCAGTTCTTC. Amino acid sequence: CASSYSPGLASRNEQFF.

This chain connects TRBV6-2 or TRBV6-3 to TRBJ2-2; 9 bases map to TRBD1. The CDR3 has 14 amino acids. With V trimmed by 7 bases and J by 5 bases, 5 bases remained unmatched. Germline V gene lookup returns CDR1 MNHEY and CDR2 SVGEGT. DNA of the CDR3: TGTGCCAGCATGACAGGGGGAGAGACCGGGGAGCTGTTTTTT. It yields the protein CASMTGGETGELFF.

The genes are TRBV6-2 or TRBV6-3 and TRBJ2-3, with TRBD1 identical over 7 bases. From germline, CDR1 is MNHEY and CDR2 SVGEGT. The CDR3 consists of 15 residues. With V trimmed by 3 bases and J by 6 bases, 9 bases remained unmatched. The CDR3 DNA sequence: TGTGCCAGCAGTTATCCAGGGGGTCCCATGGATACGCAGTATTTT. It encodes CASSYPGGPMDTQYF.

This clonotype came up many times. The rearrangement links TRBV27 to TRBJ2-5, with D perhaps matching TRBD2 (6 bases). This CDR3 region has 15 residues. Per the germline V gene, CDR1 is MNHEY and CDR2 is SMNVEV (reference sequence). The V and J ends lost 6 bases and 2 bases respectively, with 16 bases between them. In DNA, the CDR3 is TGTGCCAGCAGCCCCCTGTTAGCGGCTCAAGAGACCCAGTACTTC. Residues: CASSPLLAAQETQYF.

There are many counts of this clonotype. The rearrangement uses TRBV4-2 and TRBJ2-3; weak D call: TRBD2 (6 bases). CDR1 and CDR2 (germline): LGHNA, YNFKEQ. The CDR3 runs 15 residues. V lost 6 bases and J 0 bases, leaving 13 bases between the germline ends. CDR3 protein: CASRAGSVSTDTQYF. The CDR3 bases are TGTGCCAGCAGGGCCGGGAGTGTAAGCACAGATACGCAGTATTTT.

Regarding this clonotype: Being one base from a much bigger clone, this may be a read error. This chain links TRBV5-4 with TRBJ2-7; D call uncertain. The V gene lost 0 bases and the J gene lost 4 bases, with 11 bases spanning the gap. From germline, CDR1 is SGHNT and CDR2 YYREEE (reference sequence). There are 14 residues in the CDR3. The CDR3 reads CASSLVVRFYEQYF. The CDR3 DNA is TGTGCCAGCAGCTTGGTCGTCCGATTTTACGAGCAGTACTTC. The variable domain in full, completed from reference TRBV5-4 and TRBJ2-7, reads ETGVTQSPTHLIKTRGQQVTLRCSSQSGHNTVSWYQQALGQGPQFIFQYYREEENGRGNFPPRFSGLQFPNYSSELNVNALELDDSALYLCASSLVVRFYEQYFGPGTRLTVT.